This TCR beta chain emerged from a study of shared clonotypes between healthy human individuals. Sequenced by immunoSEQ multiplex PCR; TCRdb stores in-frame clones only, minus some. In the table there are 2,500,000 or so clones, 92% of which are singletons. Findings and caveats of the study: Some clonotypes were shared by all four sorted-subset donors, while others were not shared. The non-shared ones had lower generation probabilities than the shared ones.

To note about this clone: Its antigen is currently unknown.

Specimen: naive CD4+ T cells from PBMCs. Noted subset: CD45RA+ positively selected. The TCR sequence derives from a man aged 18-30 years in good health. Some clones in this sample may be carry-over from other donors' samples.

CDR3 region: CASSQVLTGSIGELFF. In DNA, the CDR3 is TGCGCCAGCAGCCAAGTCCTTACAGGGTCCATCGGGGAGCTGTTTTTT. The genes are TRBV4-1 and TRBJ2-2; possible D gene TRBD1, 6 bases. Germline V gives CDR1 MGHRA, CDR2 YSYEKL. Trimming took off 1 base at V and 7 bases at J, with 16 bases between the two ends. CDR3 size: 16 residues.